This is a list of T cell receptor beta chains from one sample in a study of T cell responses to AZD1222 COVID-19 vaccine. TCRdb keeps only in-frame clones here, not all; method: immunoSEQ multiplex PCR. This table holds about 110,000 clones, roughly nine tenths found once. Sequenced material: peripheral blood, taken on day 0 of AZD1222 vaccination. Receptors were obtained from an adult in good health. CDR3s include the opening cysteine and the closing phenylalanine or tryptophan. A D gene is named only where the DNA matches it firmly. The size of a clone is reported for some rows only, either as once, few or many, or as a class for expanded clones.

v_gene,len,j_gene,abundance,d_gene,CDR3nt,CDR3aa
TRBV29-1,12,TRBJ2-3,-,TRBD2,TGCAGCGTTCGGGGGGGCACAGATACGCAGTATTTT,CSVRGGTDTQYF
TRBV28,15,TRBJ1-5,-,TRBD1,TGTGCCAGCAGTTCCGCGGGACAGGGAGGTCAGCCCCAGCATTTT,CASSSAGQGGQPQHF
TRBV9,16,TRBJ1-5,-,-,TGTGCCAGCAGCGTAGGGAGGGTGGGGCGCAATCAGCCCCAGCATTTT,CASSVGRVGRNQPQHF
TRBV27,16,TRBJ2-7,-,-,TGTGCCAGCAGCAACTCACTGGGAGAAAGATACTACGAGCAGTACTTC,CASSNSLGERYYEQYF
TRBV6-5,14,TRBJ2-2,-,-,TGTGCCAGCAGTTACTCGTTTACCGCCGGGGAGCTGTTTTTT,CASSYSFTAGELFF
TRBV6-5,15,TRBJ1-6,-,-,TGTGCCAGCAGGGACAATCCCGCCTATAATTCACCCCTCCACTTT,CASRDNPAYNSPLHF
TRBV19,16,TRBJ1-4,-,-,TGTGCCAGTAGCCCCGGGACACCTGCAACTAATGAAAAACTGTTTTTT,CASSPGTPATNEKLFF
TRBV27,13,TRBJ2-7,-,TRBD1,TGTGCCAGCAGTTACTGGGACAGGAACGAGCAGTACTTC,CASSYWDRNEQYF
TRBV2,15,TRBJ2-7,-,TRBD2,TGTGCCAGCAGTGAAGAGGCGGGAGGGCCCTACGAGCAGTACTTC,CASSEEAGGPYEQYF
TRBV15,15,TRBJ2-5,-,-,TGTGCCACCAGCAGAGATGGGAGGACAGAAGAGACCCAGTACTTC,CATSRDGRTEETQYF
TRBV15,14,TRBJ2-5,few,-,TGTGCCACCAGCAGAGATCTAGGCCAAGAGACCCAGTACTTC,CATSRDLGQETQYF
TRBV5-1,14,TRBJ1-6,-,TRBD1,TGCGCCAGCAGCAGGACAGGGAACTATTCACCCCTCCACTTT,CASSRTGNYSPLHF
TRBV7-2,15,TRBJ1-1,-,TRBD1,TGTGCCAGCAGCTTGGACAGGGGGCCGGGCACTGAAGCTTTCTTT,CASSLDRGPGTEAFF
TRBV4-3,17,TRBJ1-3,-,-,TGCGCCAGCAGCCAGGACGCAGGGTCAGGGTCTGGAAACACCATATATTTT,CASSQDAGSGSGNTIYF
TRBV6-5,13,TRBJ2-1,-,-,TGTGCCAGCAGTTACACACATTCGGATGAGCAGTTCTTC,CASSYTHSDEQFF
TRBV9,14,TRBJ1-2,-,TRBD1,TGTGCCAGCAGCGAGGGGGCCCGGTACTATGGCTACACCTTC,CASSEGARYYGYTF
TRBV28,10,TRBJ2-1,-,-,TGTGCCAGCGAGGGCAATGAGCAGTTCTTC,CASEGNEQFF
TRBV29-1,11,TRBJ1-2,-,-,TGCAGCGTTGTGGACAACTATGGCTACACCTTC,CSVVDNYGYTF
TRBV2,15,TRBJ2-3,-,-,TGTGCCAGCGCCCAATCGTTTCACTCCACAGATACGCAGTATTTT,CASAQSFHSTDTQYF
TRBV13,15,TRBJ2-7,-,TRBD2,TGTGCCAGCAGCCGCGGACTAAGCGGGGCTTACGAGCAGTACTTC,CASSRGLSGAYEQYF
TRBV27,15,TRBJ2-3,once,TRBD2,TGTGCCAGCAGTTCCTGGCGGGAGGGCATAGATACGCAGTATTTT,CASSSWREGIDTQYF
TRBV10-3,15,TRBJ1-2,few,TRBD1,TGTGCCATCGGAGGGACAGGGTCAGGGAACTATGGCTACACCTTC,CAIGGTGSGNYGYTF
TRBV7-2,15,TRBJ2-7,-,TRBD2,TGTGCCAGCAGCTTAGGGGGGAGGGAAGGCTACGAGCAGTACTTC,CASSLGGREGYEQYF
TRBV28,10,TRBJ1-5,-,-,TGTGCCAGCAGCCGGGGGCCCCAGCATTTT,CASSRGPQHF
TRBV14,16,TRBJ2-7,-,-,TGTGCCAGCAGCCAAGTTTCTTTTGCAGTCTCCTACGAGCAGTACTTC,CASSQVSFAVSYEQYF
TRBV2,13,TRBJ2-7,-,-,TGTGCCAGCAGTGAACGTGGATACTACGAGCAGTACTTC,CASSERGYYEQYF
TRBV6-2/TRBV6-3,16,TRBJ1-1,-,-,TGTGCCAGCAGTTATCCTCGGACAGCGAAGAACACTGAAGCTTTCTTT,CASSYPRTAKNTEAFF
TRBV19,12,TRBJ1-2,-,-,TGTGCCAGTAGTAGGGCGAGCTATGGCTACACCTTC,CASSRASYGYTF
TRBV9,15,TRBJ1-2,-,-,TGTGCCAGCAGCAGGGACCCACGGGACGACTATGGCTACACCTTC,CASSRDPRDDYGYTF
TRBV3-1/TRBV3-2,17,TRBJ2-3,-,-,TGTGCCAGCAGCCAAGAGCCAGGGAGACTGAGTCCAGATACGCAGTATTTT,CASSQEPGRLSPDTQYF
TRBV19,13,TRBJ1-5,-,-,TGTGCCAGTAGTATAGACAGGGATCAGCCCCAGCATTTT,CASSIDRDQPQHF
TRBV4-2,16,TRBJ2-7,-,TRBD2,TGTGCCAGCAGCCAAGACGCCGGGAGGCTAGCGGCCGAGCAGTACTTC,CASSQDAGRLAAEQYF
TRBV19,12,TRBJ1-5,-,-,TGTGCCAGTAGAGGGGAGTATGGGCCCCAGCATTTT,CASRGEYGPQHF
TRBV5-5,15,TRBJ2-7,once,TRBD2,TGTGCCAGCAGCAGATTAGCGGGGGGGCCGTACGAGCAGTACTTC,CASSRLAGGPYEQYF
TRBV3-1/TRBV3-2,16,TRBJ2-5,-,TRBD1,TGTGCCAGCAGCCAAGTGAGGGCCACAGGGGAAGAGACCCAGTACTTC,CASSQVRATGEETQYF
TRBV30,15,TRBJ2-1,-,TRBD2,TGTGCCTGGAGTGTAGGTCTAGCGGGAGTCAATGAGCAGTTCTTC,CAWSVGLAGVNEQFF
TRBV9,14,TRBJ2-2,-,-,TGTGCCAGCAGAGGGTCCCCGAACACCGGGGAGCTGTTTTTT,CASRGSPNTGELFF
TRBV5-6,15,TRBJ2-3,-,TRBD2,TGTGCCAGCAGCGCCCAGGGACTAGCCACAGATACGCAGTATTTT,CASSAQGLATDTQYF
TRBV7-9,12,TRBJ2-7,-,-,TGTGCCAGCAGCCCGGAAGACGAGGAGCAGTACTTC,CASSPEDEEQYF
TRBV19,17,TRBJ2-1,-,-,TGTGCCAGTAGTATAATGGGCCAGGCGGGGAGTATTAATGAGCAGTTCTTC,CASSIMGQAGSINEQFF
TRBV28,14,TRBJ1-3,-,TRBD1,TGTGCCAGCCGACAGGGGGCATCTGGAAACACCATATATTTT,CASRQGASGNTIYF
TRBV19,16,TRBJ1-5,-,-,TGTGCCAGTACCTCATTGGGGGGGGACAGCAATCAGCCCCAGCATTTT,CASTSLGGDSNQPQHF
TRBV1,19,TRBJ1-1,-,-,TGCACCAGCAGCCAAGATCCCCGCCTTTTGGGTAGGGAAAACACTGAAGCTTTCTTT,CTSSQDPRLLGRENTEAFF
TRBV9,15,TRBJ1-2,-,TRBD1,TGTGCCAGCAGCGCGCAGGGGGGACGTGACTATGGCTACACCTTC,CASSAQGGRDYGYTF
TRBV7-3,13,TRBJ1-6,-,-,TGTGCCAGCAGCTCCCAGGGTAATTCACCCCTCCACTTT,CASSSQGNSPLHF
TRBV7-2,15,TRBJ1-2,-,TRBD1,TGTGCCAGCAGGCGGGACAGGGGGCTAAGCTATGGCTACACCTTC,CASRRDRGLSYGYTF
TRBV15,13,TRBJ1-4,-,-,TGTGCCACCGGGAGGGGAACTAATGAAAAACTGTTTTTT,CATGRGTNEKLFF
TRBV19,15,TRBJ1-1,-,-,TGTGCCAGTAAGTATTCTCGGGGATCCCTTTCGGAAGCTTTCTTT,CASKYSRGSLSEAFF
TRBV10-3,14,TRBJ1-3,-,-,TGTGCCATCAGTGAGTCAGATGCGGGAAACACCATATATTTT,CAISESDAGNTIYF
TRBV27,14,TRBJ1-2,-,TRBD1,TGTGCCAGCAGTCCCATGGACAGGGGGCACGGCTACACCTTC,CASSPMDRGHGYTF
TRBV28,17,TRBJ2-7,-,-,TGTGCCAGCAGTCAGATCTTTGACAGCCTGACTAGCTACGAGCAGTACTTC,CASSQIFDSLTSYEQYF
TRBV7-8,16,TRBJ2-1,-,-,TGTGCCAGCAGCTTAGTCGGATCCCAGGGTAACAGGGAGCAGTTCTTC,CASSLVGSQGNREQFF
TRBV7-7,16,TRBJ2-2,-,-,TGTGCCAGCAGCCCGAGTTCCTCTTCGAACACCGGGGAGCTGTTTTTT,CASSPSSSSNTGELFF
TRBV28,13,TRBJ2-7,-,-,TGTGCCAGCAGTTTCTCCCCCTCCTACGAGCAGTACTTC,CASSFSPSYEQYF
TRBV28,17,TRBJ2-1,-,TRBD1,TGTGCCAGCAGTTTTTCCATCCATGGGACAGGGTACAATGAGCAGTTCTTC,CASSFSIHGTGYNEQFF
TRBV2,15,TRBJ2-5,once,-,TGTGCCAGCCAAGATGACGTAGGGTACCAAGAGACCCAGTACTTC,CASQDDVGYQETQYF
TRBV2,11,TRBJ1-1,-,-,TGTGCCAGCAGTGCCCACAGGGAGGGTTTCTTT,CASSAHREGFF
TRBV10-3,12,TRBJ2-1,-,TRBD1,TGTGCCGGAAGCACAGGGGGCAATGAGCAGTTCTTC,CAGSTGGNEQFF
TRBV4-2,18,TRBJ1-4,-,TRBD1,TGTGCCAGCAGCCAAGACCGGGACAGGGGGTTCCCTAATGAAAAACTGTTTTTT,CASSQDRDRGFPNEKLFF
TRBV28,13,TRBJ1-2,-,-,TGTGCCAGCAGTTCAGCAGGGACCTATGGCTACACCTTC,CASSSAGTYGYTF